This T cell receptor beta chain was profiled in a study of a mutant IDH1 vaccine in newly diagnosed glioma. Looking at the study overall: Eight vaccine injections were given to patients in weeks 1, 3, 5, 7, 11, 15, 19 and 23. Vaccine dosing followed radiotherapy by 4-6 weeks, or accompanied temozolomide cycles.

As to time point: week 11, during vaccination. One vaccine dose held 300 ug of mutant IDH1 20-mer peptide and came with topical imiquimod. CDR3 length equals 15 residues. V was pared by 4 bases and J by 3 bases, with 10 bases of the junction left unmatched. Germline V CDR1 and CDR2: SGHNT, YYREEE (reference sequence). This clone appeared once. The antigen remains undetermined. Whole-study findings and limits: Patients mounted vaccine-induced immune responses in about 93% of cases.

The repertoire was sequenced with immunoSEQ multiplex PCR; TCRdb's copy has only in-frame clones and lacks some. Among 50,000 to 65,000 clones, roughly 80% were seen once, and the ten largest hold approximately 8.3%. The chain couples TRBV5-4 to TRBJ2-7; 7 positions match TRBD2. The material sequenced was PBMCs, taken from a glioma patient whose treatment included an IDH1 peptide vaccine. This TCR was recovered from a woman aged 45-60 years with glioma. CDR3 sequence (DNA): TGTGCCAGCAGCCCCGACCCGGGGGGAATCTACGAGCAGTACTTC. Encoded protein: CASSPDPGGIYEQYF.